A single sample is the source of the 28 T cell receptor beta chains below, sequenced in a study of cytomegalovirus exposure and HLA in healthy donors. PCR used 60 Vbeta primers and 13 Jbeta primers. Profiled with immunoSEQ multiplex PCR; TCRdb holds only in-frame clones, not every one. The sample table includes about 96,000 clones. Sequenced: PBMCs. Receptor source: a woman aged 30 to 39 in good health and CMV-seronegative.

The chain combines TRBV14 with TRBJ2-5; perhaps TRBD2 as D (5 bases). The V and J ends lost 2 bases and 5 bases respectively, with 9 bases between them. Per germline, CDR1 SGHDN and CDR2 FVKESK. The CDR3 extends over 13 amino acids. In DNA form, the CDR3 reads TGTGCCAGCAGCCAAACTGGGGAGGAGACCCAGTACTTC. This codes for CASSQTGEETQYF.

The V and J genes are TRBV10-3 and TRBJ2-5, with TRBD2 matching 14 bases. CDR1 and CDR2 (germline): ENHRY, SYGVKD. The length of the CDR3 is 16 residues. J was trimmed by 11 bases and V by 4 bases; bases with no gene match: 12. CDR3 sequence: CAISVGLAGGEWEQYF. In nucleotides, the CDR3 is TGTGCCATCAGTGTTGGACTAGCGGGGGGAGAGTGGGAGCAGTACTTC.

The chain recombines TRBV30 with TRBJ2-3; 8 bases agree with TRBD2. The CDR3 is 13 amino acids. Germline values: CDR1 GTSNPN, CDR2 SVGIG (reference sequence). The junction had 3 bases not matched to a gene; V was cut back by 3 bases and J by 4 bases. CDR3 sequence reads: CAWSPGRADTQYF. CDR3 nucleotide sequence: TGTGCCTGGAGCCCCGGGAGGGCAGATACGCAGTATTTT.

V is TRBV5-1 and J is TRBJ2-2; maybe TRBD1 (6 bases). The CDR3 sequence is 14 residues long. Germline V lookup: CDR1 SGHRS, CDR2 YFSETQ. Trimming took off 4 bases at V and 2 bases at J, with 9 bases between the two ends. The CDR3 loop is CASSGGHNTGELFF. DNA of the CDR3: TGCGCCAGCAGCGGGGGACATAACACCGGGGAGCTGTTTTTT.

V and J are TRBV27 and TRBJ1-1, with TRBD1 matching over 10 bases. V lost 4 bases and J lost 5; bases outside the gene matches: 7. The CDR3 totals 15 residues. CDR1 MNHEY and CDR2 SMNVEV come from the germline V gene (reference sequence). The CDR3 is CASSSGTGARTEAFF. The CDR3 DNA reads as TGTGCCAGCAGTTCCGGGACAGGGGCGAGGACTGAAGCTTTCTTT.

The gene calls are TRBV5-1 and TRBJ2-3; the D is unclear. Germline CDR1 reads SGHRS; CDR2 reads YFSETQ. The CDR3 consists of 13 residues. Trimming cost V 2 bases and J 4 bases, with 8 bases left between them. CDR3 in DNA: TGCGCCAGCAGCTTTTCGCGTCCAGATACGCAGTATTTT. This sequence encodes CASSFSRPDTQYF. Full variable domain (outside the CDR3, taken from reference TRBV5-1 and TRBJ2-3): KAGVTQTPRYLIKTRGQQVTLSCSPISGHRSVSWYQQTPGQGLQFLFEYFSETQRNKGNFPGRFSGRQFSNSRSEMNVSTLELGDSALYLCASSFSRPDTQYFGPGTRLTVL.

The V and J genes are TRBV11-2 and TRBJ2-1; tentative D call: TRBD2 (5 bases). The CDR3 extends over 16 amino acids. Trimming left V 5 bases short and J 0 bases short, with 14 bases between. Germline V gives CDR1 SGHAT, CDR2 FQNNGV. The CDR3 here is CASSGSGVSSYNEQFF. The CDR3 bases are TGTGCCAGCAGCGGATCCGGGGTCAGCTCCTACAATGAGCAGTTCTTC.

The rearrangement links TRBV19 to TRBJ2-4, with D possibly being TRBD2 (6 bases). V lost 7 bases and J lost 2, with 36 bases in between. Germline CDR1 reads LNHDA; CDR2 reads SQIVND (reference sequence). The length of the CDR3 is 22 residues. The CDR3 DNA is TGTGCCAGTACCAAAGTATGGGGGGACCACATTTCCAGTGGGCTATCCAAAAACATTCAGTACTTC. It codes for CASTKVWGDHISSGLSKNIQYF.

The chain employs TRBV18 and TRBJ2-1; TRBD1 aligns across 8 bases. The junction had 4 bases not matched to a gene; V was cut back by 3 bases and J by 0 bases. There are 16 residues in the CDR3. CDR1 and CDR2 (germline): KGHSH, LQKENI. In nucleotides, the CDR3 is TGTGCCAGCTCACCCCAAGACAGGGGCTCCTACAATGAGCAGTTCTTC. It encodes CASSPQDRGSYNEQFF.

The V call is TRBV4-2, the J call TRBJ2-5, with 11 bases identical to TRBD1. The J call is in doubt because the DNA end fits TRBJ2-7 better. Germline values: CDR1 LGHNA, CDR2 YNFKEQ. The CDR3 is made up of 16 amino acids. In DNA, the CDR3 is TGTGCCAGCAGCCAAGATCGGGGGACAGGGGGCTACGAGCAGTACTTC. This gives the protein CASSQDRGTGGYEQYF.

The chain joins TRBV6-1 to TRBJ1-4; 9 nucleotides line up with TRBD1. The CDR3 contains 16 residues. CDR1 and CDR2 from the germline V gene are MNHNS and SASEGT. Trimming removed 2 bases from V and 4 bases from J; junction bases left unmatched: 5. Here the CDR3 DNA reads TGTGCCAGCAGTGAAAACCCGGGACAGGGTAATGAAAAACTGTTTTTT. Translated, it gives CASSENPGQGNEKLFF.

The V gene is TRBV6-1, the J gene TRBJ1-5; D is unclear. The CDR3 has 13 amino acids. Germline loops: CDR1 MNHNS, CDR2 SASEGT. Trimming removed 3 bases from V and 5 bases from J, with 8 bases in between. CDR3 sequence reads: CASSDSTYQPQHF. In DNA form, the CDR3 reads TGTGCCAGCAGTGACAGTACCTATCAGCCCCAGCATTTT.

The chain joins TRBV7-9 to TRBJ2-7, with D unclear. The CDR3 is 13 residues long. The V end lost 8 bases, the J end lost 3 bases, and 14 bases lay between the germline ends. Germline V gene sequence: CDR1 SEHNR, CDR2 FQNEAQ (reference sequence). Here the CDR3 reads CASPLSHDYEQYF. Written as DNA, the CDR3 is TGTGCCAGCCCCCTCAGTCATGACTACGAGCAGTACTTC.

V gene TRBV6-5 combines with J gene TRBJ1-3; D is possibly TRBD1 (5 bases). From germline, CDR1 is MNHEY and CDR2 SVGAGI. V lost 6 bases and J lost 0, with 9 bases in between. The length of the CDR3 is 14 residues. The CDR3 here is CASRRGGSGNTIYF. Written as DNA, the CDR3 is TGTGCCAGCAGAAGGGGTGGCTCTGGAAACACCATATATTTT.

This chain uses TRBV19 with TRBJ1-6; possibly TRBD1 for D (5 bases). The CDR3 contains 15 residues. Trimming left V 2 bases short and J 8 bases short, with 13 bases between. Germline V gives CDR1 LNHDA, CDR2 SQIVND (reference sequence). Written as DNA, the CDR3 is TGTGCCAGTAGTATAAGTAGGGGTCGAGATTCACCCCTCCACTTT. Amino acids: CASSISRGRDSPLHF.

This chain joins TRBV10-3 and TRBJ2-3, with TRBD1 matching 7 bases. Germline V lookup: CDR1 ENHRY, CDR2 SYGVKD. CDR3 length: 14 amino acids. J gave up 1 base and V 2 bases, and 0 bases lay outside the gene matches. This CDR3 is CAISEDRGTDTQYF. CDR3 sequence (DNA): TGTGCCATCAGTGAGGACAGGGGCACAGATACGCAGTATTTT.

The chain uses TRBV27 and TRBJ2-7; 8 bases map to TRBD1. From germline, CDR1 is MNHEY and CDR2 SMNVEV (reference sequence). CDR3 length: 13 amino acids. After removal of 5 bases from V and 6 bases from J, the junction contained 6 bases not matched to a gene. In nucleotides, the CDR3 is TGTGCCAGCAGTGACCGGACAGGGAGCGAGCAGTACTTC. It encodes CASSDRTGSEQYF.

The chain recombines TRBV9 with TRBJ1-3, with D unclear. V lost 3 bases to trimming and J lost 4 bases, with 11 bases between them. CDR1 is SGDLS and CDR2 is YYNGEE in the germline V gene. CDR3 length: 14 residues. The CDR3 reads CASSGRVQGNTIYF. CDR3 coding DNA: TGTGCCAGCAGCGGTCGGGTTCAGGGAAACACCATATATTTT.

The rearrangement uses TRBV5-8 and TRBJ1-5; D is possibly TRBD1 (6 bases). Deletions cut 4 bases from V and 9 bases from J, with 20 bases between. The CDR3 spans 15 residues. Germline CDR1 is SGHTS and CDR2 is YDEGEE. CDR3 DNA: TGTGCCAGCAGCGGGCGGGGGGGGCCGTTCTCGCCCCAGCATTTT. Protein sequence: CASSGRGGPFSPQHF. The full variable domain, in which reference TRBV5-8 and TRBJ1-5 provide the parts outside the CDR3, is EAGVTQSPTHLIKTRGQQATLRCSPISGHTSVYWYQQALGLGLQFLLWYDEGEERNRGNFPPRFSGRQFPNYSSELNVNALELEDSALYLCASSGRGGPFSPQHFGDGTRLSIL.

Comments on this clone: The junction departs from germline at one end; a sequencing error may be responsible. The chain carries TRBV7-7 and TRBJ2-5, with a possible D match to TRBD2 (5 bases). The CDR3 has 13 amino acids. Germline assignment: CDR1 SSHAT and CDR2 FNYEAQ (reference sequence). CDR3 sequence (DNA): TGTGCTAGCAGCGAGGACGGGGAAGAGACCCAGTACTTC. This sequence encodes CASSEDGEETQYF.

The chain recombines TRBV28 with TRBJ2-3, with D unresolved. V was clipped by 6 bases and J by 0 bases, with 10 bases between them. CDR1 is MDHEN and CDR2 is SYDVKM in the germline V gene. The CDR3 is 14 amino acids. The CDR3 region is CASRALPSTDTQYF. CDR3 in DNA: TGTGCCAGCAGGGCCCTCCCTAGCACAGATACGCAGTATTTT.

V gene TRBV19 combines with J gene TRBJ2-7; TRBD2 aligns across 10 bases. Looked up from germline, CDR1 is LNHDA and CDR2 is SQIVND (reference sequence). After removal of 5 bases from V and 7 bases from J, the junction contained 14 bases not matched to a gene. The length of the CDR3 is 16 residues. The CDR3 bases are TGTGCCAGTAGTCGCTCAGGACTAGCGGTCTTGGGGGAGCAGTACTTC. Translating gives CASSRSGLAVLGEQYF. The variable domain in full, completed from reference TRBV19 and TRBJ2-7, reads DGGITQSPKYLFRKEGQNVTLSCEQNLNHDAMYWYRQDPGQGLRLIYYSQIVNDFQKGDIAEGYSVSREKKESFPLTVTSAQKNPTAFYLCASSRSGLAVLGEQYFGPGTRLTVT.

The chain employs TRBV5-1 and TRBJ2-1; D unclear. Germline V gene sequence: CDR1 SGHRS, CDR2 YFSETQ. CDR3 length: 13 amino acids. Deletions cut 2 bases from V and 4 bases from J, with 7 bases between. The CDR3 reads CASSLRSYNEQFF. CDR3 DNA sequence: TGCGCCAGCAGCTTACGCAGTTACAATGAGCAGTTCTTC.

This sequence joins TRBV6-5 and TRBJ1-4; maybe TRBD1 (5 bases). CDR1 and CDR2 from the germline V gene are MNHEY and SVGAGI. This CDR3 contains 13 residues. V dropped 6 bases and J dropped 7 bases, with 12 bases sitting between them. The CDR3 sequence: CASSPRGGEKLFF. DNA of the CDR3: TGTGCCAGCAGCCCCCGGGGGGGTGAAAAACTGTTTTTT.

The CDR3 is CATSGGTAKRGELFF. CDR3 DNA: TGTGCCACCAGCGGCGGGACGGCAAAAAGGGGGGAGCTGTTTTTT. V gene TRBV15 combines with J gene TRBJ2-2, with D possibly matching TRBD2 (6 bases). From germline, CDR1 is LNHNV and CDR2 YYDKDF (reference sequence). Trimming took 5 bases from V and 8 from J, leaving 18 bases between them. This CDR3 spans 15 amino acids. The variable domain in full, completed from reference TRBV15 and TRBJ2-2, reads DAMVIQNPRYQVTQFGKPVTLSCSQTLNHNVMYWYQQKSSQAPKLLFHYYDKDFNNEADTPDNFQSRRPNTSFCFLDIRSPGLGDTAMYLCATSGGTAKRGELFFGEGSRLTVL.

V is TRBV4-1 and J is TRBJ1-1; the D is unclear. CDR3 size: 15 residues. The V end was cut by 1 base, the J end by 0 bases, with 9 bases between. CDR1 and CDR2 from the germline V gene are MGHRA and YSYEKL. The CDR3 reads CASSQAPGMNTEAFF. DNA of the CDR3: TGCGCCAGCAGCCAAGCACCCGGTATGAACACTGAAGCTTTCTTT.

The DNA for the CDR3 is TGTGCTAGTGGTAATTCATGGGACAGGGGATTACACACTGAAGCTTTCTTT. Its translation: CASGNSWDRGLHTEAFF. This sequence joins TRBV12-5 and TRBJ1-1; 10 bases match TRBD1. The ends lost 5 bases at V and 3 bases at J; junction bases unmatched: 12. CDR3 length: 17 residues. The V gene's germline CDR1 is LGHNT and CDR2 FRNRAP. Full variable domain (rest looked up from reference TRBV12-5 and TRBJ1-1): DARVTQTPRHKVTEMGQEVTMRCQPILGHNTVFWYRQTMMQGLELLAYFRNRAPLDDSGMPKDRFSAEMPDATLATLKIQPSEPRDSAVYFCASGNSWDRGLHTEAFFGQGTRLTVV.

V is TRBV6-1 and J is TRBJ2-5, with a possible D match to TRBD2 (6 bases). The V gene lost 5 bases and the J gene lost 3 bases, with 10 bases spanning the gap. This CDR3 is built from 13 residues. The V gene's germline CDR1 is MNHNS and CDR2 SASEGT. The CDR3 DNA sequence: TGTGCCAGCAGTTGGTCGGGGGAAGAGACCCAGTACTTC. It codes for CASSWSGEETQYF.